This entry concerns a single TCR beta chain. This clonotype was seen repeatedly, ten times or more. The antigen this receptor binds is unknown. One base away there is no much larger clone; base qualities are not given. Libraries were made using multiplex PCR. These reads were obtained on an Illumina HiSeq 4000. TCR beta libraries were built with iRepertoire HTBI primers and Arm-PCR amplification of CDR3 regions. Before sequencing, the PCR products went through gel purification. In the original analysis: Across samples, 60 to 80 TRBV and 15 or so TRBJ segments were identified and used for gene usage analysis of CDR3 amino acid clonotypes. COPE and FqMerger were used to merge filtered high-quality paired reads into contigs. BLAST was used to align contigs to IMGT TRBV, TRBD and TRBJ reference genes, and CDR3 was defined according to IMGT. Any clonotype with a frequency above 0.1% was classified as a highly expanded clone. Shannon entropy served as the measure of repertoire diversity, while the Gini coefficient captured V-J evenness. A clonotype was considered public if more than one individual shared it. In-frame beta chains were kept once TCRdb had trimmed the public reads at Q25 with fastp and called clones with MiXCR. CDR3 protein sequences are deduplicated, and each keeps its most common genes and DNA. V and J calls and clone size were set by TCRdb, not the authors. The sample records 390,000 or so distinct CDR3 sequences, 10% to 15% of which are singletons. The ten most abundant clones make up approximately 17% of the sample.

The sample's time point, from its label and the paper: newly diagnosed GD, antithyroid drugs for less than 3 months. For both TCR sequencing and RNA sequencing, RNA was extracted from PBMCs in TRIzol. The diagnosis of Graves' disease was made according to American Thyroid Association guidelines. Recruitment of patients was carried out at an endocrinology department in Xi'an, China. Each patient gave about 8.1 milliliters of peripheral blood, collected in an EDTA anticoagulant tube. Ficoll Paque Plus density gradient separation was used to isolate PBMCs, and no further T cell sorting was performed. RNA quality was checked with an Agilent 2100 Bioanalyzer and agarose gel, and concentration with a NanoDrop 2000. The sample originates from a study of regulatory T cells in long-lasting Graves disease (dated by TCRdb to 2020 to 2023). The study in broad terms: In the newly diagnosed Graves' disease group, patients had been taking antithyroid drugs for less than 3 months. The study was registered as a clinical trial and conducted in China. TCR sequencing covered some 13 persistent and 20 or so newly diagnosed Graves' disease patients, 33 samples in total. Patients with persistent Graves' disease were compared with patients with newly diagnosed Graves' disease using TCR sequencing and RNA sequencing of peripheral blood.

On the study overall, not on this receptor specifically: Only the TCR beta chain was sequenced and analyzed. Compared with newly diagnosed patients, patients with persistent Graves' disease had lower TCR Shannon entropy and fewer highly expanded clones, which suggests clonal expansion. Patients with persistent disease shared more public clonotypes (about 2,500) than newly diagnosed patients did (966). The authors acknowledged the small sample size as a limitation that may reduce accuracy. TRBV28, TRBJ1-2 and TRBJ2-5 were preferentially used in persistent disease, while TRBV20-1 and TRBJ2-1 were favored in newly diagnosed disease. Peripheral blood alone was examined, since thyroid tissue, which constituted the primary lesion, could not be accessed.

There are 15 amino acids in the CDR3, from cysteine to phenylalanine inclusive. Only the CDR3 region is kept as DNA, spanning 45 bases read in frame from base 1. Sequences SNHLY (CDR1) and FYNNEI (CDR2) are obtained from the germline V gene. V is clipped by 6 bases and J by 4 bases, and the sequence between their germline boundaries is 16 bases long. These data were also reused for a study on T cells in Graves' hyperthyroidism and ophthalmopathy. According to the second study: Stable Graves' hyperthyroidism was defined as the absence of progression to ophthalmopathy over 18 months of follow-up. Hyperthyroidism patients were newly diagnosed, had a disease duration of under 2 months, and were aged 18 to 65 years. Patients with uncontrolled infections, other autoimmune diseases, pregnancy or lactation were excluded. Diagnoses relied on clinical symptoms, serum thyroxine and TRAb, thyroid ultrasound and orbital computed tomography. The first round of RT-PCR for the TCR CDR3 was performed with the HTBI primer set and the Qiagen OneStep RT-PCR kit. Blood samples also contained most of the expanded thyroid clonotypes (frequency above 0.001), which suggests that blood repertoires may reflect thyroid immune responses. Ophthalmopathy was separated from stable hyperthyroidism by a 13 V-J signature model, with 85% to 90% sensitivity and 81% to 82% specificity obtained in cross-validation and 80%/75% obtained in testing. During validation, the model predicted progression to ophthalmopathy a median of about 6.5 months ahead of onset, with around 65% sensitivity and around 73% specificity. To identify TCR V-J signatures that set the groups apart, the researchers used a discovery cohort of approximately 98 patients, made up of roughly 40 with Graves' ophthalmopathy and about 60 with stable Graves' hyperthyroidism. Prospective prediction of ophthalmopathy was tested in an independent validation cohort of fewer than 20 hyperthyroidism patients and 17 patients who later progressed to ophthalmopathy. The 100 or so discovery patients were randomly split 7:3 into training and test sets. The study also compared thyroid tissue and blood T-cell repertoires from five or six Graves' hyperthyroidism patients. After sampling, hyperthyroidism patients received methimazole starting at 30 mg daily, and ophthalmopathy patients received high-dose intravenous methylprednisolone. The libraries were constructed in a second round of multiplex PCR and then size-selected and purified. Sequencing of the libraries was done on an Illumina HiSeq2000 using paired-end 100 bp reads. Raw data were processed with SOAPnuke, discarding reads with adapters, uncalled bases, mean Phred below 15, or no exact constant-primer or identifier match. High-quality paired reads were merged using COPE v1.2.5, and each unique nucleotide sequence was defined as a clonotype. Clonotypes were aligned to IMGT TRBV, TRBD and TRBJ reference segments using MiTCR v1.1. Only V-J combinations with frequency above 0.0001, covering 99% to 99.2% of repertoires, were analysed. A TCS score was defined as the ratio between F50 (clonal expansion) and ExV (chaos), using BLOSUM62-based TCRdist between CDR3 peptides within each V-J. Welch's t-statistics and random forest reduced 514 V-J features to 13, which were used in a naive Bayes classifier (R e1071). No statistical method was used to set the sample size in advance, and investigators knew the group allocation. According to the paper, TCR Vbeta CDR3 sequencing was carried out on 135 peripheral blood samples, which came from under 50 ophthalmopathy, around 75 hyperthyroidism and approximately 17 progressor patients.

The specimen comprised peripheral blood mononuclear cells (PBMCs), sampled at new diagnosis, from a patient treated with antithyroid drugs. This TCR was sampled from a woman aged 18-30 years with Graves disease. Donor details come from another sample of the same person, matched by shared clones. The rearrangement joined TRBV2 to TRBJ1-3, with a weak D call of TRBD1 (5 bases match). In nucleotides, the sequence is TGTGCCAGCAGGACGACAGTAATTCCCGGAAACACCATATATTTT. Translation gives CASRTTVIPGNTIYF.